This is a list of T cell receptor beta chains from one sample in a study of cytomegalovirus exposure and HLA in healthy donors. Profiled with immunoSEQ multiplex PCR; TCRdb holds only in-frame clones, not every one. The profile shows approximately 160,000 clones, roughly three quarters of them singletons. Input material: PBMCs. The source of these receptors is a male donor in good health and CMV-seropositive. Both conserved end residues are part of each CDR3. The D gene is left open where the match is weak. Size tells how often a clone was seen (once, few, many) or the class of an expanded clone, and some rows leave it out.

d_call	v_call	j_call	clone_size	cdr3_nt	cdr3_aa
TRBD2	TRBV25-1	TRBJ2-1	.	TGTGCCAGCAGTCGGGGGGAGCACTCCTACAATGAGCAGTTCTTC	CASSRGEHSYNEQFF
.	TRBV7-9	TRBJ1-3	.	TGTGCCAGCAGCGCTACCCTCTCTGGAAACACCATATATTTT	CASSATLSGNTIYF
TRBD1	TRBV5-6	TRBJ1-1	.	TGTGCCAGCAGCCCCTGGGACAGGGGGGAGTTATTT	CASSPWDRGELF
TRBD2	TRBV7-6	TRBJ2-1	.	TGTGCCAGCAGCTTAATGACGGGGGGGCAGCTCAATGAGCAGTTCTTC	CASSLMTGGQLNEQFF
TRBD1	TRBV9	TRBJ2-7	.	TGTGCCAGCAGCGCCGGGACAGGGGACTACGAGCAGTACTTC	CASSAGTGDYEQYF
.	TRBV19	TRBJ1-2	.	TGTGCCAGTAGTATCAGAGGAGTAAACTATGGCTACACCTTC	CASSIRGVNYGYTF
TRBD2	TRBV2	TRBJ2-5	.	TGTGCCAGCAGTGTGGGACTAGCGGGGGGGCAAGAGACCCAGTACTTC	CASSVGLAGGQETQYF
.	TRBV14	TRBJ2-7	once	TGTGCCAGCAGCCAAGATCGTTCCGGCGAGCAGTACTTC	CASSQDRSGEQYF
.	TRBV7-9	TRBJ1-1	.	TGTGCCAGCACTGGGGGGGTGAACACTGAAGCTTTCTTT	CASTGGVNTEAFF
TRBD1	TRBV7-9	TRBJ1-1	.	TGTGCCAGCAAAATTGGGACAGGGCCTGAAGCTTTCTTT	CASKIGTGPEAFF
TRBD1	TRBV30	TRBJ1-4	.	TGTGCCTGGACTCATGGACAGGTATCTGAAAAACTGTTTTTT	CAWTHGQVSEKLFF
TRBD2	TRBV6-1	TRBJ2-7	.	TGTGCCAGCCGACCGGGACGGGGGGGAAGCGAGCAGTACTTC	CASRPGRGGSEQYF
.	TRBV5-1	TRBJ1-2	.	TGCGCCAGCAGCTTGGAGCCAGGGTTGATTGACTATGGCTACACCTTC	CASSLEPGLIDYGYTF
.	TRBV5-4	TRBJ2-7	.	TGTGCCAGCAGTTCTGACAGCTACGAGCAGTACTTC	CASSSDSYEQYF
TRBD1	TRBV5-1	TRBJ1-1	.	TGCGCCAGCAGCTTGACAGGGGAGAACACTGAAGCTTTCTTT	CASSLTGENTEAFF
TRBD2	TRBV19	TRBJ2-1	.	TGTGCCAGTAGTATTATAGCGGGGACCACTAATGAGCAGTTCTTC	CASSIIAGTTNEQFF